This T cell receptor beta chain was profiled in a study of T-cell reconstitution after alpha-beta-depleted transplantation in children. Preparation of the TCRbeta library involved a method that used unique molecular identifiers. TCRdb reprocessed the PCR reads via MiXCR and lists one record per CDR3 protein. The sample includes about 420,000 distinct CDR3 sequences, about 11% seen only once; the top ten take roughly 5%. This clonotype was recorded a few times. The trim removed 6 bases at V and 7 bases at J, leaving 16 bases unmatched. There are 16 residues in the CDR3. Germline lookup yields CDR1 DFQATT and CDR2 SNEGSKA (reference sequence).

Sequences were derived from PBMCs from the stem cell graft donor, sampled from the stem cell graft. The genes are TRBV20-1 and TRBJ2-5; 11 bases match TRBD1. The sequence was collected from a human donor who donated a stem cell graft to a child with acute myeloid leukemia. CDR3 DNA sequence: TGCAGTGCAAGCCCTTTAACCGGGACAGGGGGGTCGACCCAGTACTTC. This codes for CSASPLTGTGGSTQYF.